The source of this T cell receptor beta chain is a study of early T cells in non-severe SARS-CoV-2 infection. Study-level results: Comparison of clonotypes with VDJdb favored anti-spike CD8 responses while missing private and CD4 specificities.

V trimming: 0 bases; J trimming: 5 bases; junction bases outside the gene matches: 12. From germline, CDR1 is SGHKS and CDR2 YYEKEE (reference sequence). This CDR3 is built from 18 residues. Each cDNA molecule carried a unique molecular identifier. TCRdb used MiXCR to reprocess the 5' RACE reads, holding one entry per CDR3 protein. The sample holds under 90,000 distinct CDR3 sequences, approximately 15% seen once. This clonotype was seen a handful of times. Its specificity is unknown. This rearrangement joins TRBV5-5 to TRBJ2-3, with 10 positions matching TRBD2. The TCR comes from an adult who was a healthcare worker with PCR-confirmed SARS-CoV-2 infection or an uninfected control (not recorded which). What was sequenced was whole blood. CDR3 DNA: TGTGCCAGCAGCTTGGGGGCCCGGCGGCTAGCGGGGGAAGATACGCAGTATTTT. Amino acids: CASSLGARRLAGEDTQYF.